This T cell receptor beta chain stems from a study of blood T cells in healthy people across ages. General study findings and limits: Both higher diversity and more naive CD4+ cells marked long-lived donors when set against aged donors.

PCR was performed a second time for about 7 to 12 cycles using a sample-barcoded 5' primer and a J-beta primer mix. Each TCR beta cDNA got a 12-nucleotide random molecular identifier. CDR3-containing paired-end reads numbering at least 3 million came from each sample. MiXCR, run by TCRdb on the 5' RACE reads, gives a single entry per CDR3 protein. The data show approximately 2,000,000 distinct CDR3 sequences, with about two fifths seen just once and about 23% held by the top ten. This CDR3 is 14 amino acids long. V lost 1 base and J lost 4; bases outside the gene matches: 2. Germline CDR1 SGHTA, CDR2 FQGNSA. A remark on this clonotype: The antigen is undetermined.

The receptor was derived from a human donor in good health. This sequence joins TRBV7-2 and TRBJ1-2, with 8 positions matching TRBD1. Source material: blood. CDR3 DNA sequence: TGTACCAGCAGCTTAGACAGGGGGAGCTATGGCTACACCTTC. It codes for CTSSLDRGSYGYTF.